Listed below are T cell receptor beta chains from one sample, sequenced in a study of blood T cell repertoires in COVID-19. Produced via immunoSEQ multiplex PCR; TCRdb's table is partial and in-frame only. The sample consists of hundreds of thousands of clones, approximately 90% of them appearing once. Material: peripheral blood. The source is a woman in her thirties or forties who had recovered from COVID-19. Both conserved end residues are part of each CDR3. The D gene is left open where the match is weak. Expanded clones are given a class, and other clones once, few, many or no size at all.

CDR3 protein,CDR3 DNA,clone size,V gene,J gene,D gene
CASSLAGPFDNEQFF,TGTGCCAGCAGCTTGGCAGGCCCCTTCGACAATGAGCAGTTCTTC,-,TRBV7-3,TRBJ2-1,-
CASSPRRDRNQPQHF,TGTGCCAGCAGCCCCCGCCGGGACAGAAATCAGCCCCAGCATTTT,few,TRBV7-8,TRBJ1-5,TRBD1
CASSIGGGTQYF,TGTGCCAGTAGTATAGGGGGGGGGACCCAGTACTTC,-,TRBV19,TRBJ2-5,TRBD2
CASSPRLARTDTQYF,TGTGCCAGTAGTCCCCGGCTAGCCCGCACAGATACGCAGTATTTT,-,TRBV19,TRBJ2-3,-
CSVARVDYGYTF,TGCAGCGTTGCCAGGGTAGACTATGGCTACACCTTC,-,TRBV29-1,TRBJ1-2,-
CASSAGDRRTEAFF,TGTGCCAGCAGCGCGGGGGACAGGCGCACTGAAGCTTTCTTT,-,TRBV9,TRBJ1-1,TRBD1
CAIRTGTDTQYF,TGTGCCATCCGGACAGGCACAGATACGCAGTATTTT,-,TRBV2,TRBJ2-3,-
CASSPPGSRSGNTIYF,TGTGCCAGTAGTCCCCCCGGGTCCCGCTCTGGAAACACCATATATTTT,-,TRBV19,TRBJ1-3,-
CASSLGWITSGGPGDTQYF,TGCGCCAGCAGCTTGGGATGGATTACTAGCGGGGGCCCCGGAGATACGCAGTATTTT,once,TRBV5-1,TRBJ2-3,TRBD2
CASSGLAGGSADTQYF,TGTGCCAGTAGTGGGCTAGCGGGAGGATCGGCAGATACGCAGTATTTT,-,TRBV19,TRBJ2-3,TRBD2
CASSLGGSSGSAGYEQYF,TGTGCCAGCAGCTTAGGGGGGTCTAGCGGGAGTGCGGGGTACGAGCAGTACTTC,-,TRBV7-2,TRBJ2-7,TRBD2
CASSPLAGGSTDTQYF,TGTGCCAGCTCACCCTTAGCGGGAGGAAGCACAGATACGCAGTATTTT,-,TRBV18,TRBJ2-3,TRBD2
CAWMGRAYGYTF,TGTGCCTGGATGGGCAGGGCCTATGGCTACACCTTC,-,TRBV30,TRBJ1-2,-
CASSQDGGNSPLHF,TGTGCCAGCAGCCAAGATGGCGGGAATTCACCCCTCCACTTT,-,TRBV3-1/TRBV3-2,TRBJ1-6,-
CASSYSPRPPGMNTEAFF,TGTGCCAGCAGTTACTCCCCCCGCCCCCCAGGGATGAACACTGAAGCTTTCTTT,-,TRBV6-8,TRBJ1-1,-
CSVEGNLYGYTF,TGCAGCGTTGAGGGCAACCTCTATGGCTACACCTTC,few,TRBV29-1,TRBJ1-2,-
CASSYGGEKLFF,TGTGCCAGCAGTTACGGAGGAGAAAAACTGTTTTTT,-,TRBV6-2/TRBV6-3,TRBJ1-4,-
CASSEVPWDRELFF,TGTGCCAGCAGTGAAGTCCCGTGGGACAGAGAGCTGTTTTTT,-,TRBV6-1,TRBJ2-2,TRBD1
CASSLVQGKEAFF,TGTGCCAGCAGCTTAGTGCAGGGTAAAGAAGCTTTCTTT,-,TRBV7-3,TRBJ1-1,-
CASTPGSSSLFF,TGTGCCAGCACCCCCGGGTCGAGTAGTCTGTTTTTT,once,TRBV12-3/TRBV12-4,TRBJ2-2,-
CSVNGRSYEQYF,TGCAGCGTTAATGGCAGATCCTACGAGCAGTACTTC,-,TRBV29-1,TRBJ2-7,-
CASSLVGFRAAAYEQYF,TGTGCCAGCAGCTTAGTGGGTTTTCGGGCAGCGGCCTACGAGCAGTACTTC,-,TRBV7-9,TRBJ2-7,-
CASADGMNTEAFF,TGCGCCAGCGCGGACGGGATGAACACTGAAGCTTTCTTT,-,TRBV4-3,TRBJ1-1,-
CASSPPGGASPLHF,TGTGCCAGCAGCCCGCCGGGGGGGGCCTCACCCCTCCACTTT,-,TRBV7-2,TRBJ1-6,-
CASSPSTGAQETQYF,TGTGCCAGCTCACCGTCGACAGGGGCCCAAGAGACCCAGTACTTC,-,TRBV18,TRBJ2-5,TRBD1
CASSLSYNEQFF,TGCGCCAGCAGCCTCTCCTACAATGAGCAGTTCTTC,-,TRBV5-1,TRBJ2-1,-
CASSVWGSGSPYNEQFF,TGTGCCAGCAGTGTTTGGGGTAGCGGGAGCCCCTACAATGAGCAGTTCTTC,-,TRBV6-4,TRBJ2-1,TRBD2
CAWISRMAGEAFF,TGTGCCTGGATTAGTAGGATGGCCGGGGAAGCTTTCTTT,-,TRBV30,TRBJ1-1,-
CASSQQGAGNTEAFF,TGTGCCAGTAGTCAACAGGGGGCTGGGAACACTGAAGCTTTCTTT,few,TRBV19,TRBJ1-1,TRBD1
CASSRNSGSSYNEQFF,TGTGCCAGCAGCCGAAATAGCGGGAGTTCCTACAATGAGCAGTTCTTC,-,TRBV3-1/TRBV3-2,TRBJ2-1,TRBD2
CASSPGLSTDTQYF,TGTGCCAGCAGCCCGGGACTAAGCACAGATACGCAGTATTTT,-,TRBV7-9,TRBJ2-3,TRBD2
CASSPDSLNTEAFF,TGTGCCAGCAGTCCGGACAGCCTGAACACTGAAGCTTTCTTT,-,TRBV5-4,TRBJ1-1,-